These T cell receptor beta chains were read from a single sample in a study of identifying expanded T cells in peripheral blood. The protocol was immunoSEQ multiplex PCR, while the TCRdb copy is restricted to in-frame clones and leaves out a portion. Altogether about 110,000 clones are present, about 88% being singletons, with the ten largest covering roughly 7.6%. The sample taken for sequencing was blood. The receptor set was obtained from a person aged 18 to 75 in good health. The CDR3 runs from the conserved cysteine through the conserved F or W. A D gene is named only where the DNA matches it firmly. Rows may omit the clone size; those that give it use once, few, many or a size class.

CDR3nt,CDR3aa,v_gene,len,d_gene,j_gene,abundance
TGTGCCTGGAGTGTACTAGCGGGGCCCACAGATACGCAGTATTTT,CAWSVLAGPTDTQYF,TRBV30,15,TRBD2,TRBJ2-3,.
TGTGCCAGCAGGGCAGGGGGAAATCAGCCCCAGCATTTT,CASRAGGNQPQHF,TRBV2,13,TRBD1,TRBJ1-5,few
TGCGCCAGCAGCTTGGAAGGCCAGGCGGGTCAGGACTACAATGAGCAGTTCTTC,CASSLEGQAGQDYNEQFF,TRBV5-1,18,.,TRBJ2-1,.
TGTGCCAGCGGCCCAGCGGGAGTCTCAGAGACCCAGTACTTC,CASGPAGVSETQYF,TRBV28,14,TRBD2,TRBJ2-5,.
TGTGCCAGCAGCTGTCCGGGACAGGGGGCCTACGAGCAGTACTTC,CASSCPGQGAYEQYF,TRBV11-3,15,TRBD1,TRBJ2-7,.
TGTGCCAGCAGTTTATCGCGCGGGAGGACCCCCTACAATGAGCAGTTCTTC,CASSLSRGRTPYNEQFF,TRBV28,17,TRBD2,TRBJ2-1,.
TGTGCCATTACGGACAGCTACACCGGGGAGCTGTTTTTT,CAITDSYTGELFF,TRBV19,13,.,TRBJ2-2,.
TGTGCCAGCACCCCGGGACAGATACCTAGCAATCAGCCCCAGCATTTT,CASTPGQIPSNQPQHF,TRBV27,16,TRBD1,TRBJ1-5,.
TGTGCCAGCAGCTTAGCGGGAGACACCTACGAGCAGTACTTC,CASSLAGDTYEQYF,TRBV7-9,14,.,TRBJ2-7,once
TGTGCCAGCAGCCAGACAGGGGTTCAATCAGATACGCAGTATTTT,CASSQTGVQSDTQYF,TRBV7-2,15,TRBD1,TRBJ2-3,.
TGTGCCAGCAGACCATTCGGGACGTTAAAAGAGACCCAGTACTTC,CASRPFGTLKETQYF,TRBV5-6,15,.,TRBJ2-5,.
TGTGCCAGCATCGGAAGCGTCTTCCGCTTGGCCAATGCGACCCAGTACTTC,CASIGSVFRLANATQYF,TRBV6-4,17,.,TRBJ2-5,.
TGCGCCAGCAGCTTGGAGGACCTCACAGATACGCAGTATTTT,CASSLEDLTDTQYF,TRBV5-1,14,.,TRBJ2-3,.
TGTGCCACGCGGACAGGTGGAAACACCATATATTTT,CATRTGGNTIYF,TRBV6-1,12,TRBD1,TRBJ1-3,.
TGTGCCTGGAGCTCAATACAGGCGCCCTATGGCTACACCTTC,CAWSSIQAPYGYTF,TRBV30,14,.,TRBJ1-2,.
TGTGCCAGTAGTGGGTCCGGGACGGATCAAGAGACCCAGTACTTC,CASSGSGTDQETQYF,TRBV19,15,.,TRBJ2-5,.
TGTGCCACCAGCAGTAAACTCGGACTAGCGGGACCTTCCGGCTCCTACAATGAGCAGTTCTTC,CATSSKLGLAGPSGSYNEQFF,TRBV15,21,TRBD2,TRBJ2-1,.
TGTGCCCTCACAGCCTCCTACGAGCAGTACTTC,CALTASYEQYF,TRBV30,11,.,TRBJ2-7,.
TGTGCCAGCAGTGAATCCCTCCAAGAGACCCAGTACTTC,CASSESLQETQYF,TRBV2,13,.,TRBJ2-5,.
TGTGCCAGCAGTAACCCAGGGGGCCGATACTCCTACGAGCAGTACTTC,CASSNPGGRYSYEQYF,TRBV6-6,16,TRBD1,TRBJ2-7,.
TGTGCCAGCAGTGAAAGGCCCGGGGGCGGCTTCTACGAGCAGTACTTC,CASSERPGGGFYEQYF,TRBV2,16,.,TRBJ2-7,.
TGTGCCTGGATTAGCCCCCAGGGGGGATGGGGTGGCTACACCTTC,CAWISPQGGWGGYTF,TRBV30,15,TRBD1,TRBJ1-2,.
TGTGCCAGCAGTTACCGTTCCGAGCAGTACTTC,CASSYRSEQYF,TRBV6-6,11,.,TRBJ2-7,.
TGTGCCAGCAGCCAACCTGGGACAGGGATTTCCCCCAACTATGGCTACACCTTC,CASSQPGTGISPNYGYTF,TRBV4-2,18,TRBD1,TRBJ1-2,.
TGTGCCAGCAGCTCCTCGACTGGCAATCAGCCCCAGCATTTT,CASSSSTGNQPQHF,TRBV7-9,14,.,TRBJ1-5,.
TGCGCCAGCAGCTTGGGGACAAGAGGGTATGGCTACACCTTC,CASSLGTRGYGYTF,TRBV5-1,14,.,TRBJ1-2,.
TGTGCCAGCAGCTTAGTACCTAGCGGCAACCAAGAGACCCAGTACTTC,CASSLVPSGNQETQYF,TRBV11-2,16,TRBD2,TRBJ2-5,.
TGTGCCAGCAGCCAAGAACTAGCGGGAGGGGGGGAGACCCAGTACTTC,CASSQELAGGGETQYF,TRBV4-2,16,TRBD2,TRBJ2-5,.
TGTGCCAGCAGCTTAGAAAACCGGGGGGGGCCTTCAGATACGCAGTATTTT,CASSLENRGGPSDTQYF,TRBV7-6,17,TRBD2,TRBJ2-3,.
TGTGCCAGCAGCTTAGACCAGCTAACCTACGAGCAGTACTTC,CASSLDQLTYEQYF,TRBV7-2,14,.,TRBJ2-7,.
TGTGCCAACACCCAGGGGGCCGGTATGCAGTATTTT,CANTQGAGMQYF,TRBV2,12,TRBD1,TRBJ2-3,.
TGTGCCAGCACCAAGGGGACACTTTCCTCTGGGGCCAACGTCCTGACTTTC,CASTKGTLSSGANVLTF,TRBV7-9,17,.,TRBJ2-6,.
TGTGCCAGCGCGTACAGGGGGAAGGTCACTGAAGCTTTCTTT,CASAYRGKVTEAFF,TRBV6-5,14,TRBD1,TRBJ1-1,.
TGTGCCAGCAGCCCCGGCCCCTCTCTCGGAAACACCATATATTTT,CASSPGPSLGNTIYF,TRBV7-3,15,.,TRBJ1-3,few
TGTGCCAGCAGCTTAGGACAGGAACCCTACGAGCAGTACTTC,CASSLGQEPYEQYF,TRBV7-9,14,.,TRBJ2-7,.
TGTGCCAGCAGCTTAGACCGCAGCACTGAGACCCAGTACTTC,CASSLDRSTETQYF,TRBV7-2,14,.,TRBJ2-5,once
TGTGCCAGCAGATTGGGACAGGGTCAGGGACGCAGGAAGTATTTT,CASRLGQGQGRRKYF,TRBV28,15,TRBD1,TRBJ2-3,.
TGCGCCAGCAGCCAACGGGGACAGGGAACCTACAATGAGCAGTTCTTC,CASSQRGQGTYNEQFF,TRBV4-3,16,TRBD1,TRBJ2-1,.
TGTGCCAGCAGCCCGGGACCGTCCTACGAGCAGTACTTC,CASSPGPSYEQYF,TRBV11-3,13,.,TRBJ2-7,.
TGTGCCAGCAGTTCCCCCGGGAGGGGCGGTAACATTCAGTACTTC,CASSSPGRGGNIQYF,TRBV6-5,15,TRBD2,TRBJ2-4,.